This paragraph reports one TCR beta chain. Its target is not known. Repertoires were generated with immunoSEQ multiplex PCR, while TCRdb's copy carries only in-frame clones and drops some. The data show 150,000 to 200,000 clones, about 88% seen once. Germline V gene lookup returns CDR1 MDHEN and CDR2 SYDVKM. The V gene lost 5 bases and the J gene lost 0 bases, with 14 bases spanning the gap. The CDR3 totals 15 residues. This specimen belongs to a study of T cell responses to AZD1222 COVID-19 vaccine. Study findings and constraints: CD4 TCRs covered the whole spike, strongest at regions 160-218 and 743-854. Donors skewed white British and female; clonal diversity was possibly underestimated. Compared with day 0, the breadth and depth of the Spike-specific TCR repertoire rose significantly after two doses of AZD1222.

The receptor comes from an adult who received the AZD1222 COVID-19 vaccine. This chain uses TRBV28 with TRBJ2-7; D may correspond to TRBD1 or TRBD2 (7 bases each). The sequencing here drew on peripheral blood, taken 28 days after the second AZD1222 dose. The CDR3 loop reads CASSRGDRSSYEQYF. The CDR3, as DNA: TGTGCCAGCAGTCGGGGGGACAGAAGCTCCTACGAGCAGTACTTC.